The clone carrying this T cell receptor beta chain was seen only a few times. A second PCR of 7 to 11 cycles used a sample-barcoded 5' primer and a J-beta primer mix. TCRdb ran MiXCR on the 5' RACE reads and lists one entry per CDR3 protein. This table holds some 760,000 distinct CDR3 sequences, roughly 25% found once. These data are taken from a study of blood T cells in healthy people across ages. Whole-study context: Template switching retrieved approximately one barcoded beta molecule for each two T cells.

The CDR3 spans 13 residues. Trimming left V 9 bases short and J 1 base short, with 13 bases between. This sample was also put to use in a study of T cells of mothers and their children. That source adds: Sequencing revealed no T cell clones that were persistent and microchimeric.

The chain carries TRBV12-3 or TRBV12-4 and TRBJ2-7, with D unresolved. Sequencing was performed on blood. This TCR was recovered from a boy aged 5 to 17 in good health. CDR3 DNA: TGTGCCAGTTCAAGAGGCTATTCCTACGAGCAGTACTTC. Protein: CASSRGYSYEQYF.